The 23 T cell receptor beta chains below were found in one sample sequenced in a study of human T cells and chemical hapten exposure. The time point: patch test 1, 2 weeks after DPC sensitization. Treatment in this sample: therapeutic diphenylcyclopropenone sensitization with weekly scalp DPC. TCRdb re-called the RACE reads through MiXCR, storing one row per CDR3 protein. The sample lists tens of thousands of distinct CDR3 sequences; about 10% were seen once. The sequencing here drew on whole blood, taken in connection with sensitization to the hapten diphenylcyclopropenone (DPC). The receptors come from a woman aged 55-69 years with alopecia areata. Some clones in this sample may be carry-over from other donors' samples.

This clonotype was counted a few times. The chain employs TRBV29-1 and TRBJ1-4, with a tentative D call TRBD1 (5 bases). Germline V CDR1 and CDR2: SQVTM, ANQGSEA. This CDR3 has 13 residues. Trimming removed 5 bases at V and 3 bases at J, with 10 bases between. CDR3 protein: CSVSQGANEKLFF. In DNA, the CDR3 is TGCAGCGTTTCCCAGGGTGCTAATGAAAAACTGTTTTTT.

In this sample, this clonotype turned up many times. The gene calls are TRBV12-3 or TRBV12-4 and TRBJ1-5; weak D call: TRBD1 (6 bases). Trimming pared 4 bases from V and 7 bases from J, leaving 17 bases between. This CDR3 comprises 15 residues. The CDR3 sequence: CASSSRTGKFQPQHF. CDR3 DNA sequence: TGTGCCAGCAGTTCCCGAACAGGGAAGTTCCAGCCCCAGCATTTT.

In its sample, this clonotype was seen many times. The chain joins TRBV6-1 to TRBJ2-5, with TRBD1 matching 7 bases. Germline assignment: CDR1 MNHNS and CDR2 SASEGT. J lost 2 bases, V lost 2 bases, and 8 bases had no gene match. This CDR3 comprises 16 residues. CDR3 protein: CASSELVGGPQETQYF. The CDR3 nucleotides read TGTGCCAGCAGTGAACTTGTAGGGGGCCCTCAAGAGACCCAGTACTTC.

This clonotype was picked up a small number of times. The CDR3 sequence: CASSVGLFYGYTF. CDR3 coding DNA: TGTGCCAGCAGCGTAGGTCTGTTCTATGGCTACACCTTC. The chain joins TRBV9 to TRBJ1-2; D is ambiguous. This CDR3 has 13 residues. Germline V gene sequence: CDR1 SGDLS, CDR2 YYNGEE. Trimming removed 0 bases from V and 4 bases from J, with 7 bases in between.

In this sample, this clonotype turned up many times. This sequence joins TRBV28 and TRBJ2-3; D not resolved. The V gene lost 3 bases and the J gene lost 0 bases, with 16 bases spanning the gap. The CDR3 is 17 amino acids. Germline V gene sequence: CDR1 MDHEN, CDR2 SYDVKM. The CDR3 sequence is CASSLPSLQTSTDTQYF. The CDR3 bases are TGTGCCAGCAGTTTGCCGTCCTTGCAGACTAGCACAGATACGCAGTATTTT.

In its sample, this clonotype was seen a few times. The rearrangement links TRBV5-6 to TRBJ1-6; 8 bases map to TRBD1. Per germline, CDR1 SGHDT and CDR2 YYEEEE. The CDR3 extends over 15 amino acids. The trim removed 3 bases at V and 9 bases at J, leaving 8 bases unmatched. The CDR3 bases are TGTGCCAGCAGCTCGCGGCGGACAGGGTCTTCACCCCTCCACTTT. It translates to CASSSRRTGSSPLHF.

The rearrangement uses TRBV12-3 or TRBV12-4 and TRBJ1-5; no reliable D call. V gave up 3 bases and J gave up 8 bases, with 17 bases separating them. This CDR3 has 15 amino acids. The CDR3 loop reads CASSLIGLRAEPQHF. The CDR3 coding sequence is TGTGCCAGCAGTTTGATCGGCCTACGGGCGGAGCCCCAGCATTTT.

Ten or more counts support this clonotype. The J gene is TRBJ1-6, the V gene TRBV12-3 or TRBV12-4; TRBD1 aligns across 8 bases. V dropped 2 bases and J dropped 7; count of bases not matched to a gene: 4. The CDR3 contains 15 residues. The CDR3 DNA reads as TGTGCCAGCAGTTTACGACAGGGGAACAATTCACCCCTCCACTTT. As protein: CASSLRQGNNSPLHF.

This clonotype has only a few counts. The chain links TRBV4-2 to TRBJ2-5, with D tentatively TRBD1 (6 bases). Between the trimmed V and J ends, which lost 6 bases and 5 bases, there was a span of 16 bases. CDR1 and CDR2 (germline): LGHNA, YNFKEQ. CDR3 length equals 14 residues. DNA for the CDR3: TGTGCCAGCAGTGCAGGGTGGGGGCCTGAGACCCAGTACTTC. Residues: CASSAGWGPETQYF.

The rearrangement links TRBV18 to TRBJ2-1; 8 positions match TRBD1. The CDR3 loop spans 13 amino acids. The V gene's germline CDR1 is KGHSH and CDR2 LQKENI. V lost 7 bases, J lost 10 bases, and 9 bases stayed unmatched. The CDR3: CASYAQGDNEQFF. Written as DNA, the CDR3 is TGTGCCAGCTACGCACAGGGGGATAACGAGCAGTTCTTC.

This clonotype was observed a handful of times. The rearrangement joins TRBV20-1 to TRBJ1-2; no definite D call. Looked up from germline, CDR1 is DFQATT and CDR2 is SNEGSKA (reference sequence). Trimming left V 4 bases short and J 2 bases short, with 14 bases between. The CDR3 is made up of 14 amino acids. The CDR3 region has the DNA TGCAGTGCTAAAGAAAACGGGAGGAACTATGGCTACACCTTC. This gives the protein CSAKENGRNYGYTF.

The J gene is TRBJ1-1, the V gene TRBV6-1; D remains ambiguous. The CDR3 totals 14 residues. Trimming took off 4 bases at V and 0 bases at J, with 9 bases between the two ends. CDR1 and CDR2 (germline): MNHNS, SASEGT. As DNA, the CDR3 is TGTGCCAGCAGTGCTTCCCGTCTGAACACTGAAGCTTTCTTT. The encoded protein is CASSASRLNTEAFF.

The chain uses TRBV6-5 and TRBJ2-7; 9 positions match TRBD1. The CDR3 has 16 amino acids. J was trimmed by 4 bases and V by 4 bases; bases with no gene match: 11. Germline CDR1 and CDR2: MNHEY and SVGAGI. The CDR3 region is CASSSLSDRGWYEQYF. The CDR3 DNA sequence: TGTGCCAGCAGTTCCCTGTCGGACAGGGGATGGTACGAGCAGTACTTC.

The chain carries TRBV23-1 and TRBJ2-1, with 7 bases lining up with TRBD1. TRBV23-1 belongs to the ORF category, with a function that is uncertain. Trimming took 4 bases from V and 5 from J; bases not matched to a gene: 8. The CDR3 sequence is 15 residues long. The CDR3, as DNA: TGCGCCAGCAGTCCGACGACAGGGAAGAACAATGAGCAGTTCTTC. The encoded protein is CASSPTTGKNNEQFF.

Many counts were recorded for this clonotype. The J gene is TRBJ2-7, the V gene TRBV6-1, with D hard to call. CDR3 size: 14 residues. V was cut by 7 bases and J by 1 base, with 14 bases left in between. Germline V lookup: CDR1 MNHNS, CDR2 SASEGT. CDR3 sequence (DNA): TGTGCCAGCACATCCCTTCCCCAATCCTACGAGCAGTACTTC. It specifies CASTSLPQSYEQYF.

This clonotype was observed a few times. The genes are TRBV29-1 and TRBJ1-4; maybe TRBD1 (6 bases). Germline-derived CDR1 and CDR2 are SQVTM and ANQGSEA. CDR3 length equals 12 residues. Trimming pared 7 bases from V and 5 bases from J, leaving 11 bases between. Here the CDR3 reads CSAWGQNEKLFF. CDR3 coding DNA: TGCAGCGCGTGGGGACAAAATGAAAAACTGTTTTTT.

This clonotype was detected many times. The V gene is TRBV6-5, the J gene TRBJ1-2; D is possibly TRBD1 (6 bases). CDR1 is MNHEY, CDR2 SVGAGI, per germline. CDR3 size: 20 residues. V shed 0 bases and J shed 5 bases, with 28 bases lying between them. CDR3 sequence: CASSYSTPLLTGESSYGYTF. The CDR3 nucleotides read TGTGCCAGCAGTTACTCCACACCTCTACTGACAGGAGAATCTTCATATGGCTACACCTTC.

The chain uses TRBV4-2 and TRBJ2-3; 7 positions agree with TRBD2. CDR1 and CDR2 (germline): LGHNA, YNFKEQ. The junction had 6 bases not matched to a gene; V was cut back by 0 bases and J by 0 bases. The CDR3 loop spans 17 amino acids. DNA of the CDR3: TGTGCCAGCAGCCAAGATTATGGGGGGGGGAGCACAGATACGCAGTATTTT. Protein sequence: CASSQDYGGGSTDTQYF.

This clonotype was seen at least ten times. The V gene is TRBV20-1, the J gene TRBJ2-3; D remains ambiguous. This CDR3 is 15 amino acids long. V lost 6 bases and J 4 bases, leaving 20 bases between the germline ends. Per germline, CDR1 DFQATT and CDR2 SNEGSKA (reference sequence). DNA for the CDR3: TGCAGTGCCTCGAGGAGCCCCCTAGTTCCAGATACGCAGTATTTT. Protein product: CSASRSPLVPDTQYF.

This clonotype occurred many times. The chain is built from TRBV18 and TRBJ1-2; D gene ambiguous. V was shortened by 6 bases and J by 0 bases, with 8 bases between the two germline ends. CDR1 is KGHSH, CDR2 LQKENI, per germline. This CDR3 region has 13 residues. The CDR3 protein is CASSGSSNYGYTF. CDR3 in DNA: TGTGCCAGCTCGGGCAGTTCTAACTATGGCTACACCTTC.

This clonotype came up many times. V is TRBV10-3 and J is TRBJ2-3; no clear D gene. V lost 6 bases and J lost 0, with 13 bases in between. Germline lookup yields CDR1 ENHRY and CDR2 SYGVKD. This CDR3 spans 15 amino acids. The CDR3 reads CAISRSHTSTDTQYF. CDR3 DNA: TGTGCCATCAGCCGGTCACACACTAGCACAGATACGCAGTATTTT.

This chain links TRBV6-5 with TRBJ2-2; the match to TRBD1 covers 8 bases. Germline V CDR1 and CDR2: MNHEY, SVGAGI. This CDR3 has 16 residues. The V gene end was trimmed by 0 bases and the J gene end by 7 bases; junction bases not matched to a gene: 7. The chain's CDR3 is CASSYSGQVPGGELFF. DNA for the CDR3: TGTGCCAGCAGTTACTCGGGACAGGTCCCGGGCGGGGAGCTGTTTTTT.

This rearrangement joins TRBV29-1 to TRBJ1-3; D gene uncertain. Germline V gene lookup returns CDR1 SQVTM and CDR2 ANQGSEA. V lost 4 bases, J lost 1 base, and 5 bases lay in between. CDR3 length equals 12 residues. The CDR3 protein is CSVARSGNTIYF. The CDR3 coding sequence is TGCAGCGTTGCCAGATCTGGAAACACCATATATTTT.